This T cell receptor (beta chain) is from a study of blood T cell repertoires in COVID-19. Germline V gene data show CDR1 as WSHSY and CDR2 as SAAADI. J lost 2 bases, V lost 6 bases, and 10 bases had no gene match. The CDR3 totals 16 residues. Using immunoSEQ multiplex PCR, the repertoire was profiled, and TCRdb retains in-frame clones only, with some absent. This sample has over 200,000 clones, with 89% found just once. Sequencing was done on a sample of PBMCs or T cells enriched from blood (not recorded which). The origin of this receptor is a woman in her 30s with acute COVID-19. V usage is TRBV10-2 and J usage is TRBJ2-1; 7 bases align to TRBD2. This CDR3 is CASRGRDGLAYNEQFF. In nucleotides, the CDR3 is TGCGCCAGCAGGGGGAGGGACGGACTAGCCTACAATGAGCAGTTCTTC.